What follows is one T cell receptor (beta chain) and its context. Antigen specificity is unknown. The data were obtained in a study of CXCR3-negative and CXCR3-positive naive CD8 T cells. General study findings and limits: Higher TRB CDR3 hydrophobicity marked CXCR3-positive naive cells relative to CXCR3-negative naive cells. Memory CD8+ cells had much lower diversity, and both naive subsets had comparably high diversity. Naive CXCR3-positive and CXCR3-negative cells shared TRBV-TRBJ usage; memory cells diverged.

Germline assignment: CDR1 SGHAT and CDR2 FQDESV (reference sequence). This CDR3 comprises 14 residues. Naive CD8+ T cells showed CD45RO-CCR7+CD27+CD95-. Carrying UMI labels, the TRB cDNA libraries were prepared through 5' RACE. TCRdb reprocessed the 5' RACE reads and reports one entry per CDR3 protein, with no DNA. The ten most abundant clones cover 0.82% of a sample with about 90,000 distinct CDR3 sequences. This sequence was found in a human donor in good health. Some clones in this sample may be carry-over from other donors' samples. Sequencing was performed on naive CXCR3+ CD8+ T cells from blood. Specified subset: CD45RO-CCR7+CD27+CD95- naive CD8+ T cells expressing CXCR3 (TNR3+). The V and J genes are TRBV11-1 and TRBJ2-1; there is no DNA to check the TCRdb D call of TRBD1. The CDR3 here is CASSTRVIGNEQFF. The whole variable domain, filled in from reference TRBV11-1 and TRBJ2-1, reads EAEVAQSPRYKITEKSQAVAFWCDPISGHATLYWYRQILGQGPELLVQFQDESVVDDSQLPKDRFSAERLKGVDSTLKIQPAELGDSAMYLCASSTRVIGNEQFFGPGTRLTVL.